The 30 T cell receptor beta chains in this list originate from one sample, sequenced in a study of OX40 agonist ivuxolimab in advanced cancers. Method: immunoSEQ multiplex PCR; TCRdb's copy keeps in-frame clones and lacks some. The sample holds about 19,000 clones, 70% to 90% seen once. The sample was CD4+ or CD8+ T cells sorted from blood, taken in a trial of the OX40 agonist ivuxolimab. The receptors here all came from an adult with an advanced solid tumor such as melanoma, head and neck, liver or kidney cancer.

The chain has TRBV6-6 and TRBJ2-7, with D unclear. V shed 2 bases and J shed 5 bases, with 7 bases lying between them. Germline V CDR1 and CDR2: MNHNY, SVGAGI (reference sequence). The length of the CDR3 is 12 residues. CDR3 nucleotide sequence: TGTGCCAGCAGTTACGACAATAACGAGCAGTACTTC. Translated, it gives CASSYDNNEQYF.

In nucleotides, the CDR3 is TGTGCCAGCAGCCACCCGGGACACCTAAACACTGAAGCTTTCTTT. It encodes CASSHPGHLNTEAFF. The rearrangement links TRBV7-9 to TRBJ1-1, with a tentative D call TRBD1 (6 bases). V was cut by 5 bases and J by 2 bases, with 15 bases left in between. Germline CDR1 and CDR2: SEHNR and FQNEAQ (reference sequence). The CDR3 runs to 15 residues.

The chain employs TRBV13 and TRBJ2-3; weak D call: TRBD2 (7 bases). Germline V gene sequence: CDR1 PRHDT, CDR2 FYEKMQ (reference sequence). Trimming shortened V by 4 bases and J by 2 bases, and 16 bases separated the two germline ends. CDR3 length equals 16 residues. The CDR3 spells CASSSQGGGITDTQYF. The CDR3 DNA reads as TGTGCCAGCAGCTCCCAGGGAGGGGGGATCACAGATACGCAGTATTTT.

This clone turned up a few times. Other DNA sequences in this sample translate to the same CDR3. V and J are TRBV6-6 and TRBJ1-5, with TRBD1 as a possible D gene (5 bases). Per germline, CDR1 MNHNY and CDR2 SVGAGI (reference sequence). Trimming removed 0 bases from V and 1 base from J, with 7 bases in between. CDR3 length: 15 amino acids. The CDR3 region is CASSYSGGSNQPQHF. DNA for the CDR3: TGTGCCAGCAGTTACTCTGGGGGGAGCAATCAGCCCCAGCATTTT.

This chain connects TRBV18 to TRBJ2-2; the D is unclear. CDR3 length: 12 residues. Looked up from germline, CDR1 is KGHSH and CDR2 is LQKENI. V lost 6 bases, J lost 5 bases, and 7 bases lay in between. The CDR3 DNA reads TGTGCCAGCTCCCTATTGACCGGGGAGCTGTTTTTT. This codes for CASSLLTGELFF.

Regarding this clone: At one boundary the junction diverges from the germline segment, which might be a read error. The V call is TRBV7-7, the J call TRBJ2-2; D gene unclear. Looked up from germline, CDR1 is SSHAT and CDR2 is FNYEAQ (reference sequence). The CDR3 is made up of 14 amino acids. The CDR3 here is CASSRRPGTGELFF. As DNA, the CDR3 is TGTGCTAGCAGCAGACGACCCGGGACCGGGGAGCTGTTTTTT.

The rearrangement joins TRBV12-5 to TRBJ1-5; D gene ambiguous. The germline CDR1 and CDR2 sequences are LGHNT and FRNRAP. This CDR3 comprises 16 residues. The V end lost 1 base, the J end lost 0 bases, and 10 bases lay between the germline ends. This CDR3 reads CASGLEEGRSNQPQHF. As DNA, the CDR3 is TGTGCTAGTGGTTTGGAGGAGGGCCGTAGCAATCAGCCCCAGCATTTT.

The CDR3 DNA is TGTGCCAGCAGCCAAGTCCAGTATTGGGAAAAGACTGGAAACACCATATATTTT. Translated: CASSQVQYWEKTGNTIYF. The V call is TRBV4-2, the J call TRBJ1-3; D is uncertain. The CDR3 extends over 18 amino acids. V shed 1 base and J shed 2 bases, with 18 bases lying between them. Germline values: CDR1 LGHNA, CDR2 YNFKEQ.

The rearrangement uses TRBV27 and TRBJ2-4; D remains unclear. Germline V gives CDR1 MNHEY, CDR2 SMNVEV (reference sequence). Deletions cut 4 bases from V and 0 bases from J, with 10 bases between. The CDR3 covers 15 residues. The CDR3 DNA follows: TGTGCCAGCAGTTATACAGTGGGAGCCAAAAACATTCAGTACTTC. It is translated as CASSYTVGAKNIQYF.

The V and J genes are TRBV19 and TRBJ2-3; TRBD2 is a possible D gene (5 bases). Trimming left V 3 bases short and J 0 bases short, with 7 bases between. The CDR3 contains 14 residues. CDR1 is LNHDA, CDR2 SQIVND, per germline (reference sequence). For the CDR3, the DNA is TGTGCCAGTAGTATGAGGGCCAGCACAGATACGCAGTATTTT. This gives the protein CASSMRASTDTQYF.

The chain couples TRBV19 to TRBJ2-7; D is perhaps TRBD1 (6 bases). Germline-derived CDR1 and CDR2 are LNHDA and SQIVND (reference sequence). V was shortened by 3 bases and J by 5 bases, with 11 bases between the two germline ends. The CDR3 consists of 13 residues. This chain's CDR3 is CASSIVSGDEQYF. The DNA of the CDR3 is TGTGCCAGTAGTATCGTTTCAGGGGACGAGCAGTACTTC.

The rearrangement uses TRBV4-1 and TRBJ2-3; 9 positions agree with TRBD2. The CDR3 has 16 residues. Unmatched junction bases numbered 5, after V lost 0 bases and J lost 4 bases. From germline, CDR1 is MGHRA and CDR2 YSYEKL. This CDR3 is CASSQEAVAGADTQYF. The CDR3 region has the DNA TGCGCCAGCAGCCAAGAGGCGGTAGCGGGAGCAGATACGCAGTATTTT.

This chain joins TRBV4-1 and TRBJ2-7; D is undetermined. Germline V gene sequence: CDR1 MGHRA, CDR2 YSYEKL. The ends were cut back, 0 bases at V and 2 bases at J, with 8 bases in the middle. The CDR3 is 14 amino acids. The CDR3 is CASSQESTPYEQYF. The CDR3, as DNA: TGCGCCAGCAGCCAAGAATCTACCCCCTACGAGCAGTACTTC.

CDR3 bases: TGTGCCAGCAGTCCAGGGGGTGTTGAGCAGTTCTTC. Protein product: CASSPGGVEQFF. This chain joins TRBV6-5 and TRBJ2-1; 7 nucleotides agree with TRBD1. With 5 bases clipped from V and 9 bases from J, the junction kept 4 bases outside the gene matches. This CDR3 is 12 amino acids long. The V gene's germline CDR1 is MNHEY and CDR2 SVGAGI.

This sequence joins TRBV15 and TRBJ2-1, with 7 bases that match TRBD2. J lost 5 bases, V lost 1 base, and 8 bases had no gene match. This CDR3 has 16 residues. Germline V gene sequence: CDR1 LNHNV, CDR2 YYDKDF (reference sequence). Written as DNA, the CDR3 is TGTGCCACCAGCAGAGCGAGGACTAGAGCTGACAATGAGCAGTTCTTC. This gives the protein CATSRARTRADNEQFF.

J is TRBJ1-1 and V is TRBV29-1; 7 nucleotides match TRBD1. This CDR3 region has 12 residues. Trimming took 4 bases from V and 4 from J; bases not matched to a gene: 3. The germline V gene has CDR1 SQVTM and CDR2 ANQGSEA. The CDR3 DNA reads as TGCAGCGTTGCTCGACAGGGCACTGAAGCTTTCTTT. Translated: CSVARQGTEAFF.

The J gene is TRBJ1-2, the V gene TRBV7-9, with 7 bases aligning to TRBD1. Germline lookup yields CDR1 SEHNR and CDR2 FQNEAQ (reference sequence). The CDR3 spans 16 residues. The J segment lost 0 bases and the V segment lost 4 bases, leaving 8 bases of the junction unmatched. CDR3 loop: CASSSTDRVANYGYTF. The DNA for the CDR3 is TGTGCCAGCAGCTCCACCGACAGGGTCGCTAACTATGGCTACACCTTC.

This clone came up a few times. The rearrangement uses TRBV15 and TRBJ2-7; D may be TRBD1 (5 bases). Germline assignment: CDR1 LNHNV and CDR2 YYDKDF (reference sequence). The V gene lost 3 bases and the J gene lost 5 bases, with 14 bases spanning the gap. This CDR3 contains 14 residues. The CDR3 region has the DNA TGTGCCACCAGCAGTGACAGTTCCGGAGACGAGCAGTACTTC. This sequence encodes CATSSDSSGDEQYF.

This clone was detected a few times. This same CDR3 is encoded by further DNA sequences in the sample. This chain links TRBV6-5 with TRBJ2-4; 7 positions match TRBD1. The CDR3 has 15 residues. Germline CDR1 is MNHEY and CDR2 is SVGAGI. V shed 5 bases and J 2 bases; nucleotides not matched to a gene: 6. CDR3 coding DNA: TGTGCCAGCAGTCACAGGGGTCTGACCAAAAACATTCAGTACTTC. Translation: CASSHRGLTKNIQYF.

The chain combines TRBV15 with TRBJ1-1; no firm D call. Germline V gene data show CDR1 as LNHNV and CDR2 as YYDKDF (reference sequence). There are 14 residues in the CDR3. V was trimmed by 7 bases and J by 3 bases, leaving 15 bases between them. The chain's CDR3 is CATTITPVDTEAFF. The CDR3 coding sequence is TGTGCCACCACCATTACCCCGGTGGACACTGAAGCTTTCTTT.

The chain is built from TRBV11-2 and TRBJ2-1; D gene unclear. Between the trimmed V and J ends, which lost 1 base and 4 bases, there was a span of 14 bases. CDR1 and CDR2 from the germline V gene are SGHAT and FQNNGV. The CDR3 extends over 16 amino acids. The CDR3 reads CASSLGLAQTYNEQFF. DNA of the CDR3: TGTGCCAGCAGCTTAGGGCTGGCCCAGACATACAATGAGCAGTTCTTC. The complete variable domain, with remaining parts taken from reference TRBV11-2 and TRBJ2-1, reads EAGVAQSPRYKIIEKRQSVAFWCNPISGHATLYWYQQILGQGPKLLIQFQNNGVVDDSQLPKDRFSAERLKGVDSTLKIQPAKLEDSAVYLCASSLGLAQTYNEQFFGPGTRLTVL.

This chain links TRBV6-6 with TRBJ2-1; maybe TRBD1 (6 bases). This CDR3 spans 13 amino acids. The V gene lost 6 bases and the J gene lost 9 bases, with 15 bases spanning the gap. Germline assignment: CDR1 MNHNY and CDR2 SVGAGI (reference sequence). The CDR3 sequence is CASSELQGSEQFF. The CDR3 DNA reads TGTGCCAGCAGCGAACTACAGGGTAGTGAGCAGTTCTTC.

The chain is built from TRBV6-5 and TRBJ1-2, with D possibly being TRBD1 (5 bases). Per germline, CDR1 MNHEY and CDR2 SVGAGI. The CDR3 covers 14 residues. V was trimmed by 6 bases and J by 4 bases, leaving 15 bases between them. This CDR3 reads CASRVDSWGYGYTF. The CDR3 DNA sequence: TGTGCCAGCAGGGTCGACAGCTGGGGCTATGGCTACACCTTC.

The chain links TRBV7-9 to TRBJ1-1; D gene ambiguous. The length of the CDR3 is 13 residues. Deletions cut 2 bases from V and 0 bases from J, with 4 bases between. Germline-derived CDR1 and CDR2 are SEHNR and FQNEAQ (reference sequence). The CDR3 coding sequence is TGTGCCAGCAGCTTAACGATGAACACTGAAGCTTTCTTT. The encoded protein is CASSLTMNTEAFF. Using reference TRBV7-9 and TRBJ1-1 for the parts outside the CDR3, the full variable domain is DTGVSQNPRHKITKRGQNVTFRCDPISEHNRLYWYRQTLGQGPEFLTYFQNEAQLEKSRLLSDRFSAERPKGSFSTLEIQRTEQGDSAMYLCASSLTMNTEAFFGQGTRLTVV.

This sequence joins TRBV27 and TRBJ2-6; 8 bases match TRBD1. The V and J ends lost 4 bases and 4 bases, in that order; junction bases with no gene match: 6. Per the germline V gene, CDR1 is MNHEY and CDR2 is SMNVEV (reference sequence). The CDR3 has 16 residues. The CDR3 loop is CASSWTGPGGANVLTF. The DNA for the CDR3 is TGTGCCAGCAGTTGGACAGGGCCAGGGGGGGCCAACGTCCTGACTTTC.

This clone was found a few times. The CDR3 sequence is CASSQTGGNQPQHF. CDR3 DNA sequence: TGCGCCAGCAGCCAAACAGGGGGCAATCAGCCCCAGCATTTT. The J gene is TRBJ1-5, the V gene TRBV4-1, with 7 positions matching TRBD1. V lost 2 bases to trimming and J lost 2 bases; unmatched junction nucleotides: 0. Germline values: CDR1 MGHRA, CDR2 YSYEKL. The CDR3 is made up of 14 amino acids.

There are a few counts of this clone. The gene calls are TRBV14 and TRBJ1-2, with 7 bases identical to TRBD1. CDR1 is SGHDN and CDR2 is FVKESK in the germline V gene. Unmatched junction bases numbered 7, after V lost 0 bases and J lost 3 bases. The CDR3 has 16 residues. This CDR3 reads CASSQDYSGGHYGYTF. CDR3 nucleotide sequence: TGTGCCAGCAGCCAAGATTACTCAGGGGGTCACTATGGCTACACCTTC.

This rearrangement joins TRBV11-2 to TRBJ2-3; no definite D call. The CDR3 spans 14 residues. Germline V gene lookup returns CDR1 SGHAT and CDR2 FQNNGV. Between the trimmed V and J ends, which lost 1 base and 6 bases, there was a span of 11 bases. The CDR3 loop is CASSLGVSMDTQYF. The CDR3 coding sequence is TGTGCCAGCAGCTTAGGCGTTAGTATGGATACGCAGTATTTT.

The chain uses TRBV13 and TRBJ1-2; no firm D call. The CDR3 is made up of 15 amino acids. The V gene lost 7 bases and the J gene lost 2 bases, with 17 bases spanning the gap. Germline lookup yields CDR1 PRHDT and CDR2 FYEKMQ (reference sequence). The CDR3 sequence: CASTPSYGPNYGYTF. The CDR3 region has the DNA TGTGCCAGCACCCCCTCCTACGGGCCGAACTATGGCTACACCTTC.

The chain joins TRBV6-5 to TRBJ2-3; 9 nucleotides match TRBD2. Trimming took 4 bases from V and 4 from J; bases not matched to a gene: 3. The CDR3 consists of 14 residues. CDR1 MNHEY and CDR2 SVGAGI come from the germline V gene. As DNA, the CDR3 is TGTGCCAGCAGTTTGATAGCGGGAGCAGATACGCAGTATTTT. It translates to CASSLIAGADTQYF.